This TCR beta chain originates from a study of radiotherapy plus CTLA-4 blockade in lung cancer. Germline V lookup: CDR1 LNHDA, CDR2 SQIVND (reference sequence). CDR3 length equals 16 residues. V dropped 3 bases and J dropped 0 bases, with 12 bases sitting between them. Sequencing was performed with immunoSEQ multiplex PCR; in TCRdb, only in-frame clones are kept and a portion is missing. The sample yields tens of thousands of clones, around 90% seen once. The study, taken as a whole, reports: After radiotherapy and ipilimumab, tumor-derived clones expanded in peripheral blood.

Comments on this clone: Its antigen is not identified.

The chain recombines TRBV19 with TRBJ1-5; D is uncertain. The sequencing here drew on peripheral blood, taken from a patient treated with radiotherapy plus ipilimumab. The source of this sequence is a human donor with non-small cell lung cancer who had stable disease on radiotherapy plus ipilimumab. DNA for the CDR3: TGTGCCAGTAGTATCCTCGACCATTATAGCAATCAGCCCCAGCATTTT. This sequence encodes CASSILDHYSNQPQHF.